Presented here are 16 T cell receptor beta chains from one specimen sequenced in a study of blood T cell repertoires in COVID-19. Some clones are missing from TCRdb's copy, which holds only in-frame ones; the method was immunoSEQ multiplex PCR. This sample carries about 70,000 clones, approximately 88% of them seen once, and the ten largest clones take roughly 2.3%. The specimen was peripheral blood. The source of these receptors is a human donor in a cohort sampled during active COVID-19.

The V gene is TRBV3-1 (or the pseudogene TRBV3-2), the J gene TRBJ1-3; no clear D gene. The V end lost 2 bases, the J end lost 0 bases, and 8 bases lay between the germline ends. CDR3 size: 15 residues. Germline lookup yields CDR1 LGHDT and CDR2 YNNKEL (reference sequence). CDR3: CASSQSGSSGNTIYF. CDR3 sequence (DNA): TGTGCCAGCAGCCAAAGCGGGAGCTCTGGAAACACCATATATTTT.

This rearrangement joins TRBV5-1 to TRBJ2-3; 8 nucleotides align to TRBD1. V trimming: 6 bases; J trimming: 1 base; junction bases outside the gene matches: 4. Germline V gene lookup returns CDR1 SGHRS and CDR2 YFSETQ. This CDR3 has 14 residues. In nucleotides, the CDR3 is TGCGCCAGCACCCCGGGACAGGGCACAGATACGCAGTATTTT. This codes for CASTPGQGTDTQYF.

The genes are TRBV3-1 (or the pseudogene TRBV3-2) and TRBJ2-3; TRBD1 matches 7 bases. Germline V gene sequence: CDR1 LGHDT, CDR2 YNNKEL (reference sequence). The CDR3 covers 16 residues. V lost 1 base to trimming and J lost 4 bases; unmatched junction nucleotides: 8. CDR3 nucleotides: TGTGCCAGCAGCCAAGGGGGACAGCGAACATCAGATACGCAGTATTTT. Translating it yields CASSQGGQRTSDTQYF.

The chain carries TRBV5-8 and TRBJ1-6, with TRBD1 matching 8 bases. Germline loops: CDR1 SGHTS, CDR2 YDEGEE. This CDR3 is built from 15 residues. V dropped 0 bases and J dropped 9; count of bases not matched to a gene: 5. CDR3 DNA sequence: TGTGCCAGCAGCTTGGTCTCAGGGGGCGTTTCACCCCTCCACTTT. Its translation is CASSLVSGGVSPLHF. The full variable domain, in which reference TRBV5-8 and TRBJ1-6 provide the parts outside the CDR3, is EAGVTQSPTHLIKTRGQQATLRCSPISGHTSVYWYQQALGLGLQFLLWYDEGEERNRGNFPPRFSGRQFPNYSSELNVNALELEDSALYLCASSLVSGGVSPLHFGNGTRLTVT.

The rearrangement joins TRBV5-1 to TRBJ2-2; a possible D gene is TRBD1 (5 bases). This CDR3 is built from 13 residues. The V gene's germline CDR1 is SGHRS and CDR2 YFSETQ. The V end was cut by 4 bases, the J end by 6 bases, with 10 bases between. The CDR3 protein is CASSALQAGELFF. The CDR3, as DNA: TGCGCCAGCAGCGCCCTACAGGCCGGGGAGCTGTTTTTT. The full variable domain, with the rest looked up from reference TRBV5-1 and TRBJ2-2, is KAGVTQTPRYLIKTRGQQVTLSCSPISGHRSVSWYQQTPGQGLQFLFEYFSETQRNKGNFPGRFSGRQFSNSRSEMNVSTLELGDSALYLCASSALQAGELFFGEGSRLTVL.

This chain connects TRBV24-1 to TRBJ2-3, with D hard to call. Trimming took 7 bases from V and 0 from J, leaving 16 bases between them. CDR1 KGHDR and CDR2 SFDVKD come from the germline V gene. The CDR3 has 16 residues. The CDR3 sequence is CATSRPGRISTDTQYF. The CDR3, as DNA: TGTGCCACCAGCCGACCTGGCAGGATAAGCACAGATACGCAGTATTTT.

This clone was observed a handful of times. The chain couples TRBV6-4 to TRBJ1-1, with D hard to call. Trimming cost V 6 bases and J 2 bases, with 13 bases left between them. CDR1 MRHNA and CDR2 SNTAGT come from the germline V gene. CDR3 length: 14 amino acids. In nucleotides, the CDR3 is TGTGCCAGCAGCGCAGCCCCAGGAAACACTGAAGCTTTCTTT. Its protein product is CASSAAPGNTEAFF.

The chain uses TRBV24-1 and TRBJ2-7; D remains ambiguous. The CDR3 contains 11 residues. Deletions cut 2 bases from V and 7 bases from J, with 5 bases between. Germline V gene data show CDR1 as KGHDR and CDR2 as SFDVKD. CDR3 region: CATSDSREQYF. The DNA of the CDR3 is TGTGCCACCAGTGATTCTCGGGAGCAGTACTTC.

This chain uses TRBV28 with TRBJ1-5, with 9 bases that match TRBD1. This CDR3 has 14 amino acids. Germline V gene data show CDR1 as MDHEN and CDR2 as SYDVKM. V lost 5 bases to trimming and J lost 6 bases; unmatched junction nucleotides: 5. The CDR3 DNA reads TGTGCCAGCAGTCGAACAGGGGGCAGTCAGCCCCAGCATTTT. Its translation is CASSRTGGSQPQHF. Complete variable domain (other parts from reference TRBV28 and TRBJ1-5): DVKVTQSSRYLVKRTGEKVFLECVQDMDHENMFWYRQDPGLGLRLIYFSYDVKMKEKGDIPEGYSVSREKKERFSLILESASTNQTSMYLCASSRTGGSQPQHFGDGTRLSIL.

J is TRBJ2-2 and V is TRBV6-5; D is possibly TRBD2 (6 bases). Germline V CDR1 and CDR2: MNHEY, SVGAGI. The CDR3 is made up of 16 amino acids. The ends were cut back, 0 bases at V and 3 bases at J, with 11 bases in the middle. The CDR3 bases are TGTGCCAGCAGTTACTCCGAGCGGGTTTACACCGGGGAGCTGTTTTTT. It specifies CASSYSERVYTGELFF.

The chain employs TRBV4-1 and TRBJ2-4, with 10 bases lining up with TRBD2. The length of the CDR3 is 15 residues. V lost 3 bases to trimming and J lost 7 bases; unmatched junction nucleotides: 6. Germline assignment: CDR1 MGHRA and CDR2 YSYEKL. This chain's CDR3 is CASSHGLAGENIQYF. DNA of the CDR3: TGCGCCAGCAGCCATGGTCTAGCGGGAGAGAACATTCAGTACTTC.

This chain joins TRBV19 and TRBJ2-2, with D possibly TRBD2 on 5 matching bases. Per the germline V gene, CDR1 is LNHDA and CDR2 is SQIVND (reference sequence). CDR3 length: 16 amino acids. Between the trimmed V and J ends, which lost 2 bases and 1 base, there was a span of 11 bases. The CDR3 is CASSIKAVRNTGELFF. The CDR3 DNA sequence: TGTGCCAGTAGTATAAAAGCGGTCCGGAACACCGGGGAGCTGTTTTTT.

The chain is built from TRBV4-3 and TRBJ2-5; TRBD2 is a possible D gene (6 bases). Germline V gives CDR1 LGHNA, CDR2 YSLEER. The CDR3 is made up of 17 amino acids. V dropped 3 bases and J dropped 3 bases, with 20 bases sitting between them. The CDR3 reads CASSQGTGGGMKETQYF. The DNA of the CDR3 is TGCGCCAGCAGCCAGGGGACCGGTGGAGGGATGAAAGAGACCCAGTACTTC.

The chain couples TRBV7-2 to TRBJ2-7; tentatively, D is TRBD1 (6 bases). There are 12 residues in the CDR3. Per the germline V gene, CDR1 is SGHTA and CDR2 is FQGNSA. Trimming shortened V by 6 bases and J by 6 bases, and 12 bases separated the two germline ends. The CDR3 spells CASSSQGPEQYF. CDR3 nucleotide sequence: TGTGCCAGCAGTTCACAGGGCCCCGAGCAGTACTTC.

The rearrangement joins TRBV7-9 to TRBJ2-5; 13 bases fit TRBD2. The J segment lost 2 bases and the V segment lost 0 bases, leaving 3 bases of the junction unmatched. The CDR3 spans 17 residues. The germline gives CDR1 SEHNR, CDR2 FQNEAQ (reference sequence). The CDR3 coding sequence is TGTGCCAGCAGCTTAGCTACGGGACTAGCGGGGCAAGAGACCCAGTACTTC. Amino acid sequence: CASSLATGLAGQETQYF.

Only one count was recorded for this clone. The CDR3 loop is CASSPTTGSNTEAFF. CDR3 DNA: TGTGCCAGCAGCCCGACCACAGGGTCGAACACTGAAGCTTTCTTT. J is TRBJ1-1 and V is TRBV4-2, with D perhaps matching TRBD1 (6 bases). From germline, CDR1 is LGHNA and CDR2 YNFKEQ. The CDR3 length is 15 residues. The V end lost 4 bases, the J end lost 1 base, and 13 bases lay between the germline ends.